Below, 30 T cell receptor beta chains from the same sample are listed, as sequenced in a study of T cells expressing NK-cell markers. With the 5' RACE reads reprocessed, TCRdb shows one record per CDR3 protein and no DNA. The sample shows about 260,000 distinct CDR3 sequences, and about 0.4% sits with its ten largest clones. Sequencing used blood T cells: a sorted CD56 or NKG2C T cell subset, CD4+ or CD8+ T cells, or bulk PBMC T cells (not recorded which). The receptors derive from a man between 18 and 29 years old in good health.

This rearrangement joins TRBV6-1 to TRBJ2-3; the TCRdb call, TRBD1, lacks DNA for checking. Germline-derived CDR1 and CDR2 are MNHNS and SASEGT. The CDR3 loop spans 15 amino acids. This CDR3 reads CASSEQGASADTQYF.

This chain connects TRBV25-1 to TRBJ2-5; TCRdb picks TRBD1, but there is no DNA to check that call. The V gene's germline CDR1 is MGHDK and CDR2 SYGVNS. There are 16 residues in the CDR3. CDR3 in amino acids: CASSAQTGTGEETQYF. Full variable domain (outside the CDR3, taken from reference TRBV25-1 and TRBJ2-5): EADIYQTPRYLVIGTGKKITLECSQTMGHDKMYWYQQDPGMELHLIHYSYGVNSTEKGDLSSESTVSRIRTEHFPLTLESARPSHTSQYLCASSAQTGTGEETQYFGPGTRLLVL.

V is TRBV7-8 and J is TRBJ1-1. The CDR3 spans 16 residues. Looked up from germline, CDR1 is SGHVS and CDR2 is FQNEAQ. CDR3 region: CASSYGSKDGNTEAFF.

V is TRBV27 and J is TRBJ1-5; the TCRdb D gene call, TRBD1, has no DNA to confirm it. The CDR3 sequence is 14 residues long. Per the germline V gene, CDR1 is MNHEY and CDR2 is SMNVEV (reference sequence). The CDR3 sequence: CASSFRGPDQPQHF.

This chain connects TRBV10-3 to TRBJ2-3; without DNA, the TCRdb call of TRBD2 cannot be checked. This CDR3 comprises 15 residues. In germline, CDR1 is ENHRY, CDR2 SYGVKD. CDR3 protein: CAISESGRGTDTQYF.

This chain connects TRBV4-1 to TRBJ1-5; TCRdb's D call of TRBD1 is untestable without DNA. The CDR3 has 16 amino acids. Germline CDR1 MGHRA, CDR2 YSYEKL. CDR3 sequence: CASSQVWNRGNQPQHF.

V is TRBV25-1 and J is TRBJ1-1; the D gene TCRdb calls, TRBD1, cannot be checked with no DNA. CDR1 is MGHDK, CDR2 SYGVNS, per germline. This CDR3 spans 12 amino acids. CDR3 protein: CASSVGRTEAFF.

This chain connects TRBV20-1 to TRBJ2-1; TCRdb outputs TRBD1, but without DNA this stays unchecked. CDR3 length: 14 residues. Germline V gene sequence: CDR1 DFQATT, CDR2 SNEGSKA (reference sequence). CDR3: CSARRDGRYNEQFF.

J is TRBJ2-3 and V is TRBV20-1; the TCRdb call, TRBD1, lacks DNA for checking. CDR1 DFQATT and CDR2 SNEGSKA come from the germline V gene (reference sequence). The CDR3 length is 13 residues. CDR3 residues: CSARPGAQDTQYF.

The chain combines TRBV20-1 with TRBJ2-1; TCRdb indicates TRBD2, and absent DNA this call remains unverified. The CDR3 is 13 amino acids. Germline V CDR1 and CDR2: DFQATT, SNEGSKA (reference sequence). CDR3 protein: CSARAGREDLQFF.

This sequence joins TRBV27 and TRBJ2-5. Germline lookup yields CDR1 MNHEY and CDR2 SMNVEV (reference sequence). The CDR3 runs to 15 residues. CDR3 in amino acids: CASRGIMGNQETQYF.

The rearrangement links TRBV20-1 to TRBJ2-1; TCRdb reports TRBD2, a call that lacks DNA to check it against. Germline lookup yields CDR1 DFQATT and CDR2 SNEGSKA (reference sequence). This CDR3 region has 15 residues. CDR3 region: CSARGGGLAGDEQFF.

This chain connects TRBV28 to TRBJ1-1. Germline V lookup: CDR1 MDHEN, CDR2 SYDVKM. CDR3 length equals 11 residues. CDR3 sequence: CASSPRIGAFF.

J is TRBJ1-5 and V is TRBV12-3 or TRBV12-4; TCRdb gives TRBD1 as the D gene, but with no DNA this cannot be confirmed. This CDR3 spans 14 amino acids. The CDR3 loop is CASTRTGRDQPQHF.

This chain connects TRBV7-8 to TRBJ2-5; TCRdb's D gene call, TRBD2, goes unchecked for lack of DNA. Per the germline V gene, CDR1 is SGHVS and CDR2 is FQNEAQ. The CDR3 sequence is 18 residues long. CDR3: CASSFRTSGGRGKETQYF.

The V gene is TRBV20-1, the J gene TRBJ2-7; TCRdb returns TRBD2, unconfirmable since there is no DNA. Germline V gene lookup returns CDR1 DFQATT and CDR2 SNEGSKA (reference sequence). The CDR3 totals 16 residues. The CDR3: CSARDLRGGLAHEQYF.

The chain joins TRBV29-1 to TRBJ1-3. This CDR3 spans 14 amino acids. Germline V gene lookup returns CDR1 SQVTM and CDR2 ANQGSEA. CDR3 amino acids: CSVEDPRVGNTIYF. The variable domain in full, completed from reference TRBV29-1 and TRBJ1-3, reads SAVISQKPSRDICQRGTSLTIQCQVDSQVTMMFWYRQQPGQSLTLIATANQGSEATYESGFVIDKFPISRPNLTFSTLTVSNMSPEDSSIYLCSVEDPRVGNTIYFGEGSWLTVV.

The chain links TRBV6-1 to TRBJ1-2; checking the TCRdb D call of TRBD1 is not possible without DNA. CDR3 length: 14 residues. Germline-derived CDR1 and CDR2 are MNHNS and SASEGT. CDR3: CASSPGTGGVGYTF.

The chain recombines TRBV7-8 with TRBJ1-5. Germline assignment: CDR1 SGHVS and CDR2 FQNEAQ. CDR3 length equals 12 residues. The CDR3 spells CASSLDLRAQHF.

The rearrangement joins TRBV20-1 to TRBJ1-5; the TCRdb D gene call, TRBD1, has no DNA to confirm it. In germline, CDR1 is DFQATT, CDR2 SNEGSKA (reference sequence). CDR3 length: 13 amino acids. The CDR3: CSAEVGKDQPQHF.

V usage is TRBV20-1 and J usage is TRBJ2-1. The germline CDR1 and CDR2 sequences are DFQATT and SNEGSKA (reference sequence). The length of the CDR3 is 12 residues. CDR3 residues: CSAKWVIDEQFF.

The chain is built from TRBV12-3 or TRBV12-4 and TRBJ2-7. The CDR3 runs to 11 residues. The CDR3: CASSRGYEQYF.

The rearrangement links TRBV20-1 to TRBJ2-1; TCRdb's D call, TRBD1, is unchecked because there is no DNA. The CDR3 has 13 amino acids. The germline gives CDR1 DFQATT, CDR2 SNEGSKA (reference sequence). The CDR3 spells CSALGDRYNEQFF.

The rearrangement uses TRBV29-1 and TRBJ2-7; TCRdb returns TRBD2, unconfirmable since there is no DNA. The germline gives CDR1 SQVTM, CDR2 ANQGSEA. The CDR3 sequence is 13 residues long. CDR3 in amino acids: CSVLEREGYEQYF.

The chain is built from TRBV2 and TRBJ2-7; TCRdb's D call of TRBD1 is untestable without DNA. Germline V gene sequence: CDR1 SNHLY, CDR2 FYNNEI. The CDR3 loop spans 16 amino acids. The CDR3 loop is CASSGPTGTGLYEQYF.

The V gene is TRBV6-2 or TRBV6-3, the J gene TRBJ2-2; lacking DNA, the TRBD2 call made by TCRdb goes unchecked. This CDR3 comprises 17 residues. Germline V gene data show CDR1 as MNHEY and CDR2 as SVGEGT. This CDR3 reads CASSGRGAGANTGELFF.

The J gene is TRBJ2-7, the V gene TRBV3-1; TCRdb designates TRBD1, a call that cannot be tested without DNA. The germline gives CDR1 LGHDT, CDR2 YNNKEL (reference sequence). There are 14 residues in the CDR3. CDR3 sequence reads: CASSQYRDRQLQYF.

The chain is built from TRBV18 and TRBJ2-5; TCRdb names TRBD2, which stays unverified in the absence of DNA. Germline V gene sequence: CDR1 KGHSH, CDR2 LQKENI. This CDR3 has 16 residues. The CDR3 region is CASSPLAGTVQETQYF.

This chain joins TRBV11-2 and TRBJ2-1; TCRdb's assignment of TRBD1 cannot be checked, as there is no DNA. The germline V gene encodes CDR1 SGHAT and CDR2 FQNNGV. The CDR3 is made up of 14 amino acids. The CDR3 loop is CASSLTGSNNEQFF.

The chain links TRBV2 to TRBJ1-2; no DNA is available, so the TRBD1 call from TCRdb remains unchecked. The CDR3 length is 14 residues. Germline loops: CDR1 SNHLY, CDR2 FYNNEI. Here the CDR3 reads CASSHSGRSYGYTF.